Each of the 2 T cell receptor beta chains below was sequenced from the same sample in a study of blood T cell repertoires in COVID-19. The assay was immunoSEQ multiplex PCR, and TCRdb's table has in-frame clones only and misses some. The table has 120,000 to 150,000 clones, 88% seen once. The sequencing input was PBMCs or T cells enriched from blood (not recorded which). These receptor sequences come from a woman aged 30 to 39 with acute COVID-19.

Regarding this clone: The same CDR3 arises from other DNA sequences in this sample as well. The chain joins TRBV18 to TRBJ1-1, with 9 bases identical to TRBD1. Germline V gene data show CDR1 as KGHSH and CDR2 as LQKENI. J gave up 2 bases and V 3 bases, and 1 base lay outside the gene matches. The CDR3 has 14 residues. CDR3 protein: CASSPGQGNTEAFF. The CDR3 DNA sequence: TGTGCCAGCTCACCGGGACAGGGAAACACTGAAGCTTTCTTT.

CDR3 amino acids: CASSLLGGPSNQPQHF. CDR3 bases: TGTGCCAGTAGCCTCTTGGGGGGTCCTAGCAATCAGCCCCAGCATTTT. This chain connects TRBV19 to TRBJ1-5; weak D call: TRBD1 (5 bases). CDR3 length: 16 residues. The germline V and J ends were trimmed by 6 bases and 0 bases, with 15 bases remaining between them. Per the germline V gene, CDR1 is LNHDA and CDR2 is SQIVND (reference sequence).